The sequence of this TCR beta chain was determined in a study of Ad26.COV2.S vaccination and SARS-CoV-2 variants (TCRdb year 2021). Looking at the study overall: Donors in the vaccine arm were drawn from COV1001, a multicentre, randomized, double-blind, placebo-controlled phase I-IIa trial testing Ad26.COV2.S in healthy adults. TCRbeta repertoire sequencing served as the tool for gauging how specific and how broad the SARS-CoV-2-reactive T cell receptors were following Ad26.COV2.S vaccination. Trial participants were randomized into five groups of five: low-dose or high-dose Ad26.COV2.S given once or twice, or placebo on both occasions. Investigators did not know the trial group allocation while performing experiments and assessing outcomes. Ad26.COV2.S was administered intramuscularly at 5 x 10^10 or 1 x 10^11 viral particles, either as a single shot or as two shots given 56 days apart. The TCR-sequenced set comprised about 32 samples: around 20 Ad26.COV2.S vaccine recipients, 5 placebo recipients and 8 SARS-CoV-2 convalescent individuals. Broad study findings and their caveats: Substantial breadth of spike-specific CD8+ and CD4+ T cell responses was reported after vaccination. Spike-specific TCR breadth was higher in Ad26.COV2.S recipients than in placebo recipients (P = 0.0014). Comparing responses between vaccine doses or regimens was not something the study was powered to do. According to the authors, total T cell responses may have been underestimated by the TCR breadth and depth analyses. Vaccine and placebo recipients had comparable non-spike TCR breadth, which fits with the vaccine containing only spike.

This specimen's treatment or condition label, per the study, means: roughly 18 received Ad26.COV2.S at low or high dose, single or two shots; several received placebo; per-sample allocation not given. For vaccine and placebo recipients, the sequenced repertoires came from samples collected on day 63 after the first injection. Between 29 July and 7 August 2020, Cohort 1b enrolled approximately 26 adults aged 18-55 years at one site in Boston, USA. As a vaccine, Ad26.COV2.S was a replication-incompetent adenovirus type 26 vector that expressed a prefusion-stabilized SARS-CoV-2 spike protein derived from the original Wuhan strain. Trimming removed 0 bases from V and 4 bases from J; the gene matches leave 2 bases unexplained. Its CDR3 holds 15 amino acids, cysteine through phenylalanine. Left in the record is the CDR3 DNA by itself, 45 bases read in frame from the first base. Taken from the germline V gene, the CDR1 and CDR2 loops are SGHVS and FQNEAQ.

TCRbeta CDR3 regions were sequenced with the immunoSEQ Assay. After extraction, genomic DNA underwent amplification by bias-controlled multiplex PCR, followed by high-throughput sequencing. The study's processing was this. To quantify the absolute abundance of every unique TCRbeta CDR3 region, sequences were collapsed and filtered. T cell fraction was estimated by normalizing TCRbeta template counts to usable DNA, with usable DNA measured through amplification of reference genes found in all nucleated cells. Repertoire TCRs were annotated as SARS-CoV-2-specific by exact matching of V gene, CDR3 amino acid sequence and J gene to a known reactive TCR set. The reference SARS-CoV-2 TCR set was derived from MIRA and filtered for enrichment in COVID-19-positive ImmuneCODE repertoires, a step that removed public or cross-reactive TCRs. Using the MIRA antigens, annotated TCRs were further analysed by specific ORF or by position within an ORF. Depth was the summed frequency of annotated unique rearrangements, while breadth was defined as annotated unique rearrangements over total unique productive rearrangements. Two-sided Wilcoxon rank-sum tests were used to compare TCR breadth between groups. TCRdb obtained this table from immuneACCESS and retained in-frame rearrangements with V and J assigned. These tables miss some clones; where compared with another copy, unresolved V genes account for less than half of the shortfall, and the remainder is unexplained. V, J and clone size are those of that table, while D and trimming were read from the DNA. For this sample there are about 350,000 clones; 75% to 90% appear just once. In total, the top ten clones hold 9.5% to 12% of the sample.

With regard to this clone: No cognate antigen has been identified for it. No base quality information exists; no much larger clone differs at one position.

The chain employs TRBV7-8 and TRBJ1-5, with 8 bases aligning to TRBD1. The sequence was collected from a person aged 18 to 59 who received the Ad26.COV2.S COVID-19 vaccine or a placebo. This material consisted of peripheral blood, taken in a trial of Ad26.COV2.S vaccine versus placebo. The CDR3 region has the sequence CASSLAYRGNQPQHF. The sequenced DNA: TGTGCCAGCAGCTTAGCGTACAGGGGGAATCAGCCCCAGCATTTT.